Presented here are 6 T cell receptor beta chains from one specimen sequenced in a study of blood T cell repertoires in COVID-19. Repertoires were generated with immunoSEQ multiplex PCR, while TCRdb's copy carries only in-frame clones and drops some. The table lists 250,000 to 300,000 clones, 81% of them singletons, with under 3% in the top ten. Sample: peripheral blood. These receptor sequences come from an older woman with active or convalescent COVID-19.

V is TRBV6-5 and J is TRBJ2-3; 7 nucleotides line up with TRBD1. Germline CDR1 and CDR2: MNHEY and SVGAGI. The CDR3 consists of 15 residues. Trimming cost V 4 bases and J 0 bases; bases outside gene matches: 4. The CDR3 sequence is CASSWTGKSTDTQYF. The CDR3 DNA reads TGTGCCAGCAGTTGGACAGGAAAGAGCACAGATACGCAGTATTTT.

The rearrangement joins TRBV6-5 to TRBJ2-5; no firm D call. V was shortened by 0 bases and J by 7 bases, with 12 bases between the two germline ends. The CDR3 loop spans 14 amino acids. Germline CDR1 MNHEY, CDR2 SVGAGI. CDR3 bases: TGTGCCAGCAGTTACTCGGGCACAGTGGGGACCCAGTACTTC. This sequence encodes CASSYSGTVGTQYF.

The chain carries TRBV4-1 and TRBJ2-3; 7 bases line up with TRBD1. V lost 1 base, J lost 2 bases, and 12 bases stayed unmatched. Germline values: CDR1 MGHRA, CDR2 YSYEKL. This CDR3 region has 18 residues. The CDR3 here is CASSQVLGQKKFTDTQYF. CDR3 nucleotides: TGCGCCAGCAGCCAAGTGCTGGGACAGAAAAAGTTCACAGATACGCAGTATTTT.

The rearrangement joins TRBV9 to TRBJ2-3, with 12 bases lining up with TRBD2. This CDR3 region has 16 residues. Germline V gene lookup returns CDR1 SGDLS and CDR2 YYNGEE. The V segment lost 2 bases and the J segment 5 bases; nucleotides outside the gene matches: 6. CDR3 protein: CASSVPSGGAVDTQYF. Here the CDR3 DNA reads TGTGCCAGCAGCGTCCCTAGCGGGGGGGCGGTAGATACGCAGTATTTT.

As DNA, the CDR3 is TGTGCCAGCAGTCCACCCGTTGGGCCTGGCTACACCTTC. Translation gives CASSPPVGPGYTF. The rearrangement uses TRBV2 and TRBJ1-2, with D unclear. CDR1 and CDR2 (germline): SNHLY, FYNNEI. This CDR3 is built from 13 residues. V was shortened by 5 bases and J by 7 bases, with 14 bases between the two germline ends.

The chain is built from TRBV12-3 or TRBV12-4 and TRBJ1-1; D not resolved. The CDR3 contains 11 residues. V was clipped by 5 bases and J by 12 bases, with 13 bases between them. The CDR3 DNA is TGTGCCAGCAGTCAGACCGCGGTAACTTTCTTT. It is translated as CASSQTAVTFF.